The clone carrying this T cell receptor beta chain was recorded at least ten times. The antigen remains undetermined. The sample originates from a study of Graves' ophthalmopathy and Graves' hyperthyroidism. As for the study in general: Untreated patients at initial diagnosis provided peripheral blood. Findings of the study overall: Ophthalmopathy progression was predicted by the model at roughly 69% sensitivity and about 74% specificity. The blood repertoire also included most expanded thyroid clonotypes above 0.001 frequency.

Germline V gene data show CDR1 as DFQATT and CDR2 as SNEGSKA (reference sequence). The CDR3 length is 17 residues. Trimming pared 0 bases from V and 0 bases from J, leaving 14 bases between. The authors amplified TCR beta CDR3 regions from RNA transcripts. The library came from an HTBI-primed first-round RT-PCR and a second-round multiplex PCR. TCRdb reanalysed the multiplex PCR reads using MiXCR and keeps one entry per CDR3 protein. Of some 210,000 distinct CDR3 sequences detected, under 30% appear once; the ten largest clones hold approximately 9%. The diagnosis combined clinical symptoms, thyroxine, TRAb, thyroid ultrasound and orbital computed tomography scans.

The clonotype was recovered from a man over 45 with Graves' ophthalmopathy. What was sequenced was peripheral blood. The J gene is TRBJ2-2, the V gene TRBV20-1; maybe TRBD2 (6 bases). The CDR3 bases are TGCAGTGCTAGAGATATGATAACTAGCACGAACACCGGGGAGCTGTTTTTT. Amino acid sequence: CSARDMITSTNTGELFF.